This T cell receptor beta chain derives from a study of cytomegalovirus exposure and HLA in healthy donors. Study conclusions and caveats: In a later analysis, donors in an Asian-associated ancestry cluster reportedly had fewer N-insertions in productive TCRs than the cohort mean. Later analysis demonstrated an association between a missense DCLRE1C variant and TCR beta V- and J-gene trimming. A later analysis showed that HLA-associated TCR beta chains had undergone more clonal expansion than equally common others.

To note about this clone: Antigen: not known.

Primers: 60 Vbeta forward and 13 Jbeta reverse. Sequenced by immunoSEQ multiplex PCR; TCRdb stores in-frame clones only, minus some. The sample includes 30,000 to 35,000 clones. In germline, CDR1 is SEHNR, CDR2 FQNEAQ (reference sequence). V gave up 1 base and J gave up 5 bases; unmatched junction bases: 14. CDR3 size: 18 residues. The chain uses TRBV7-9 and TRBJ2-5; 9 bases are shared with TRBD2. The TCR comes from a woman aged 40 to 49 in good health and CMV-seropositive. Source material: PBMCs. The CDR3 reads CASSLGPGLARAQETQYF. CDR3 coding DNA: TGTGCCAGCAGCTTAGGGCCGGGACTAGCTCGGGCCCAGGAGACCCAGTACTTC.